The T cell receptor (beta chain) described here comes from a study of cytomegalovirus exposure and HLA in healthy donors. Study-wide context: The use of the same platform for the 130 or so validation repertoires and the 650 to 850 first-cohort repertoires was reported by a later analysis.

Assay: immunoSEQ multiplex PCR; the TCRdb copy retains only in-frame clones and omits some. The table includes about 110,000 clones, approximately 86% detected once. The sample holds one count of this clone. The CDR3 is 16 amino acids. The J segment lost 4 bases and the V segment lost 4 bases, leaving 11 bases of the junction unmatched. Germline V CDR1 and CDR2: SGHVS, FQNEAQ. Specimen: PBMCs. The chain is built from TRBV7-8 and TRBJ1-2; 8 bases are shared with TRBD1. This clonotype was sampled from a woman under 30 in good health and CMV-seropositive. CDR3 nucleotides: TGTGCCAGCAGCTCTGGACAGGGCACAACAATCTATGGCTACACCTTC. Amino acids: CASSSGQGTTIYGYTF.